This T cell receptor (beta chain) was recorded in a study of CXCR3-negative and CXCR3-positive naive CD8 T cells. Study outcomes and limitations: For memory CD8+ cells diversity was much lower, but both naive subsets had comparably high diversity. Post-cryopreservation CXCR3 expression was partly diminished, and the bulk of assays employed fresh PBMCs.

Via 5' RACE with UMI labels, TRB cDNA libraries were prepared. TCRdb re-called the 5' RACE reads and shows each CDR3 protein once, DNA omitted. The repertoire shows around 40,000 distinct CDR3 sequences; the top ten hold under 15%. The CDR3 sequence is 12 residues long. CDR1 SQVTM and CDR2 ANQGSEA come from the germline V gene. A word on this clonotype: Its antigen is unknown.

Every CD8+ T cell subset underwent triplicate sorting at 250,000 to 300,000 cells apiece. The chain carries TRBV29-1 and TRBJ2-7. The sequenced sample consisted of memory CD8+ T cells from blood. This TCR was sampled from a human donor in good health. Some clones in this sample may be carry-over from other donors' samples. CDR3 protein: CSVAASTYEQYF.